These 21 T cell receptor beta chains share one sample of origin, sequenced in a study of Ad26.COV2.S vaccination and SARS-CoV-2 variants. The treatment denotes: around 19 received Ad26.COV2.S at low or high dose, single or two shots; 5 received placebo; per-sample allocation not given. The samples date from day 63 after the first vaccine or placebo injection. The method was immunoSEQ multiplex PCR; TCRdb's version includes in-frame clones alone and lacks a portion of them. This table holds nearly 400,000 clones, 89% found once. Sequenced material: peripheral blood, taken in a trial of Ad26.COV2.S vaccine versus placebo. These receptor sequences come from a person between 18 and 60 years old who received the Ad26.COV2.S COVID-19 vaccine or a placebo.

V is TRBV3-1 (or the pseudogene TRBV3-2) and J is TRBJ1-3, with TRBD1 as a possible D gene (6 bases). CDR1 LGHDT and CDR2 YNNKEL come from the germline V gene (reference sequence). Trimming left V 3 bases short and J 8 bases short, with 11 bases between. The CDR3 is 13 residues long. The CDR3 DNA sequence: TGTGCCAGCAGCCAGAGGGGGTCTGACACCATATATTTT. This gives the protein CASSQRGSDTIYF.

Concerning this clone itself: The same CDR3 arises from other DNA sequences in this sample as well. The chain has TRBV19 and TRBJ1-3; D is possibly TRBD1 (5 bases). This CDR3 contains 12 residues. V was cut by 9 bases and J by 3 bases, with 9 bases left in between. The germline V gene has CDR1 LNHDA and CDR2 SQIVND (reference sequence). Here the CDR3 DNA reads TGTGCCAGCTCAGGGCTTGGAAACACCATATATTTT. This translates into CASSGLGNTIYF.

The chain employs TRBV7-6 and TRBJ2-7, with 9 bases identical to TRBD1. V shed 5 bases, J shed 2 bases, and the junction held 4 bases outside the gene matches. CDR3 length: 14 residues. Germline V gives CDR1 SGHVS, CDR2 FNYEAQ. CDR3 nucleotide sequence: TGTGCCAGCAGCGGCGGGACAGGGACCTACGAGCAGTACTTC. This gives the protein CASSGGTGTYEQYF.

In regard to this clone: Other DNA sequences within the sample encode an identical CDR3. The genes are TRBV15 and TRBJ1-3; D is perhaps TRBD1 (6 bases). The ends were cut back, 0 bases at V and 1 base at J, with 7 bases in the middle. The CDR3 has 15 amino acids. The V gene's germline CDR1 is LNHNV and CDR2 YYDKDF (reference sequence). The CDR3 protein is CATSRDQGSGNTIYF. In nucleotides, the CDR3 is TGTGCCACCAGCAGAGACCAGGGGTCTGGAAACACCATATATTTT.

On this clone: In the same sample, other DNA sequences code for this CDR3. CDR3: CSASEGETQYF. The CDR3 DNA reads TGCAGTGCCAGTGAGGGGGAGACCCAGTACTTC. The chain links TRBV20-1 to TRBJ2-5; D tentatively fits TRBD1 or TRBD2 (5 bases each). V lost 6 bases, J lost 5 bases, and 10 bases lay in between. Germline lookup yields CDR1 DFQATT and CDR2 SNEGSKA (reference sequence). This CDR3 comprises 11 residues.

The DNA of the CDR3 is TGTGCCAGCAGTGTCAATGGACAGGCGAACACTGAAGCTTTCTTT. Amino acid sequence: CASSVNGQANTEAFF. The V gene is TRBV9, the J gene TRBJ1-1; the match to TRBD1 covers 7 bases. The germline gives CDR1 SGDLS, CDR2 YYNGEE. This CDR3 comprises 15 residues. J lost 1 base, V lost 5 bases, and 8 bases had no gene match.

This chain connects TRBV5-1 to TRBJ2-7; no definite D call. CDR1 and CDR2 (germline): SGHRS, YFSETQ. The CDR3 runs 13 residues. V was trimmed by 0 bases and J by 3 bases, leaving 7 bases between them. The CDR3, as DNA: TGCGCCAGCAGCTTGGGAAACAGCTACGAGCAGTACTTC. It specifies CASSLGNSYEQYF.

The rearrangement links TRBV9 to TRBJ2-7; 7 bases are shared with TRBD2. V gave up 3 bases and J gave up 4 bases; unmatched junction bases: 4. Per the germline V gene, CDR1 is SGDLS and CDR2 is YYNGEE. The CDR3 runs to 13 residues. In nucleotides, the CDR3 is TGTGCCAGCAGCGGACCGGGAGGTTACGAGCAGTACTTC. Translation gives CASSGPGGYEQYF.

The rearrangement joins TRBV9 to TRBJ1-2; D remains ambiguous. Trimming removed 1 base from V and 4 bases from J, with 8 bases in between. Germline CDR1 reads SGDLS; CDR2 reads YYNGEE. The CDR3 has 13 amino acids. The DNA for the CDR3 is TGTGCCAGCAGCGTACCGAACAGCTATGGCTACACCTTC. Its translation: CASSVPNSYGYTF.

This chain joins TRBV2 and TRBJ1-4; TRBD1 matches at 7 bases. Trimming removed 6 bases from V and 5 bases from J; junction bases left unmatched: 6. CDR1 and CDR2 (germline): SNHLY, FYNNEI. This CDR3 is 14 amino acids long. The CDR3 is CASSAQGTNEKLFF. In nucleotides, the CDR3 is TGTGCCAGCAGCGCACAGGGGACGAATGAAAAACTGTTTTTT.

This chain links TRBV6-1 with TRBJ2-7; D is undetermined. This CDR3 contains 16 residues. Germline lookup yields CDR1 MNHNS and CDR2 SASEGT. V gave up 2 bases and J gave up 3 bases, with 17 bases separating them. This chain's CDR3 is CASSERVAGVFYEQYF. As DNA, the CDR3 is TGTGCCAGCAGTGAAAGGGTGGCAGGAGTCTTCTACGAGCAGTACTTC.

The genes are TRBV6-1 and TRBJ2-1; D unresolved. CDR1 and CDR2 (germline): MNHNS, SASEGT. The ends were cut back, 3 bases at V and 8 bases at J, with 5 bases in the middle. The CDR3 is 11 residues long. As DNA, the CDR3 is TGTGCCAGCAGTGAGACATATGAGCAGTTCTTC. Its translation is CASSETYEQFF.

The V call is TRBV6-5, the J call TRBJ2-1, with 10 nucleotides matching TRBD2. The CDR3 totals 15 residues. The V and J ends lost 2 bases and 9 bases, in that order; junction bases with no gene match: 7. Germline CDR1 reads MNHEY; CDR2 reads SVGAGI. The CDR3 region is CASSYTSGKSSEQFF. In nucleotides, the CDR3 is TGTGCCAGCAGTTACACTAGCGGGAAGTCTAGTGAGCAGTTCTTC.

The chain combines TRBV10-3 with TRBJ2-4; 11 bases fit TRBD1. CDR1 is ENHRY and CDR2 is SYGVKD in the germline V gene. With V trimmed by 0 bases and J by 6 bases, 7 bases remained unmatched. The CDR3 consists of 17 residues. DNA of the CDR3: TGTGCCATCAGTGAGTCCGTAGGACAGGGGGCGAGAAACATTCAGTACTTC. Its protein is CAISESVGQGARNIQYF.

The rearrangement joins TRBV4-2 to TRBJ2-5, with 8 positions matching TRBD2. Trimming cost V 6 bases and J 5 bases; bases outside gene matches: 14. This CDR3 spans 16 amino acids. CDR1 is LGHNA, CDR2 YNFKEQ, per germline. CDR3 sequence reads: CASRGGAAGVSETQYF. CDR3 sequence (DNA): TGTGCCAGCAGAGGGGGGGCAGCGGGAGTGTCTGAGACCCAGTACTTC.

The chain uses TRBV7-3 and TRBJ2-1; 10 positions agree with TRBD1. The CDR3 is made up of 15 amino acids. The germline V gene encodes CDR1 SGHTA and CDR2 FQGTGA. Trimming removed 5 bases from V and 3 bases from J; junction bases left unmatched: 4. CDR3 in DNA: TGTGCCAGCAGCCCTGGACAGGGGGGCTACAATGAGCAGTTCTTC. Protein sequence: CASSPGQGGYNEQFF. Full variable domain (rest looked up from reference TRBV7-3 and TRBJ2-1): GAGVSQTPSNKVTEKGKYVELRCDPISGHTALYWYRQSLGQGPEFLIYFQGTGAADDSGLPNDRFFAVRPEGSVSTLKIQRTERGDSAVYLCASSPGQGGYNEQFFGPGTRLTVL.

The CDR3, as DNA: TGTGCCAGCAGCTTCTCGGACGGAATGAACACTGAAGCTTTCTTT. Protein: CASSFSDGMNTEAFF. The chain is built from TRBV11-2 and TRBJ1-1, with no clear D. This CDR3 contains 15 residues. Germline CDR1 is SGHAT and CDR2 is FQNNGV. V gave up 3 bases and J gave up 0 bases, with 11 bases separating them.

This clone was seen a single time. The J gene is TRBJ2-7, the V gene TRBV2, with D unresolved. V gave up 6 bases and J gave up 5 bases, with 14 bases separating them. This CDR3 has 13 amino acids. CDR1 SNHLY and CDR2 FYNNEI come from the germline V gene. The CDR3 here is CASRKSSWDEQYF. CDR3 in DNA: TGTGCCAGCAGAAAAAGTTCGTGGGACGAGCAGTACTTC.

This chain joins TRBV11-2 and TRBJ2-2; either TRBD1 or TRBD2 may supply D (6 bases each). CDR1 and CDR2 (germline): SGHAT, FQNNGV. Trimming took off 2 bases at V and 4 bases at J, with 17 bases between the two ends. This CDR3 comprises 17 residues. CDR3 in amino acids: CASSLRGPGVGTGELFF. The DNA of the CDR3 is TGTGCCAGCAGCTTACGGGGGCCCGGGGTGGGCACCGGGGAGCTGTTTTTT.

The genes are TRBV28 and TRBJ2-2; TRBD2 matches at 12 bases. The germline V gene has CDR1 MDHEN and CDR2 SYDVKM. V dropped 1 base and J dropped 2; count of bases not matched to a gene: 11. The CDR3 runs 20 residues. CDR3 protein: CASSLYPYGLAGFNTGELFF. The CDR3 region has the DNA TGTGCCAGCAGTTTATATCCCTACGGACTAGCGGGATTCAACACCGGGGAGCTGTTTTTT.

The chain carries TRBV5-6 and TRBJ1-5; D perhaps matches TRBD1 (5 bases). The CDR3 totals 13 residues. Germline lookup yields CDR1 SGHDT and CDR2 YYEEEE. Trimming removed 2 bases at V and 7 bases at J, with 10 bases between. CDR3 nucleotides: TGTGCCAGCAGCTTCAGGGCGGGGCAGCCCCAGCATTTT. Protein: CASSFRAGQPQHF.